This T cell receptor beta chain derives from a study of brain T cells in children with intractable seizures. The CDR3 has 15 amino acids. Germline values: CDR1 LNHDA, CDR2 SQIVND (reference sequence). Trimming removed 0 bases at V and 14 bases at J, with 17 bases between. Study observations and caveats: Pre- and post-surgery blood differed in depth, so pre-surgery absences may be undersampling. Viral specificity was inferred only from CDR3 similarity; HCMV serostatus was unknown.

Profiling relied on immunoSEQ multiplex PCR, and the TCRdb table lists in-frame clones only, not all of them. The sample shows a few hundred thousand clones, about 93% of them seen only once. Time point given: blood from clinic visit 5 months post-surgery; TSC patient then seizure free. The sequenced cases were selected for having the highest brain T cell transcript signatures. Patients received at least one anti-epileptic drug before surgery. This clone was observed a single time. Its antigen is not known. The specimen comprised peripheral blood, sampled approximately 5 months after surgery. The chain uses TRBV19 and TRBJ1-6; D is undetermined. The receptor's source is a boy under two years old with tuberous sclerosis and intractable seizures. CDR3 region: CASSIEGSGSESLHF. The CDR3 nucleotides are TGTGCCAGTAGTATAGAGGGTTCAGGTTCCGAATCCCTCCACTTT.